This T cell receptor beta chain was obtained from a study of blood T cells in healthy people across ages. A J-beta primer mix and a sample-barcoded 5' primer were used in a second PCR of about 6 to 12 cycles. A template-switch adaptor with 12 random nucleotides tagged each cDNA molecule. TCRdb called the 5' RACE reads again in MiXCR, with one record for every CDR3 protein. This table has fewer than 1,200,000 distinct CDR3 sequences, around 27% appearing once. Germline CDR1 is MDHEN and CDR2 is SYDVKM. The CDR3 consists of 16 residues. Remarks on this clonotype: An end of the junction does not agree with germline; a read error may underlie this.

This same sample was also part of a study on T cells of mothers and their children. That source reports: Extraction yielded RNA that went, in full, into cDNA synthesis at about 1.6 ug per 15 ul.

Sequences were obtained from blood. The chain uses TRBV28 and TRBJ2-4; TRBD1 aligns across 9 bases. The clonotype was recovered from a girl aged 2 to 10 in good health. The CDR3 DNA is TGTGCCAGCAGTTTGCACCTCGGGACAGGGAGGAACATTCAGTGCTTC. Its translation is CASSLHLGTGRNIQCF.